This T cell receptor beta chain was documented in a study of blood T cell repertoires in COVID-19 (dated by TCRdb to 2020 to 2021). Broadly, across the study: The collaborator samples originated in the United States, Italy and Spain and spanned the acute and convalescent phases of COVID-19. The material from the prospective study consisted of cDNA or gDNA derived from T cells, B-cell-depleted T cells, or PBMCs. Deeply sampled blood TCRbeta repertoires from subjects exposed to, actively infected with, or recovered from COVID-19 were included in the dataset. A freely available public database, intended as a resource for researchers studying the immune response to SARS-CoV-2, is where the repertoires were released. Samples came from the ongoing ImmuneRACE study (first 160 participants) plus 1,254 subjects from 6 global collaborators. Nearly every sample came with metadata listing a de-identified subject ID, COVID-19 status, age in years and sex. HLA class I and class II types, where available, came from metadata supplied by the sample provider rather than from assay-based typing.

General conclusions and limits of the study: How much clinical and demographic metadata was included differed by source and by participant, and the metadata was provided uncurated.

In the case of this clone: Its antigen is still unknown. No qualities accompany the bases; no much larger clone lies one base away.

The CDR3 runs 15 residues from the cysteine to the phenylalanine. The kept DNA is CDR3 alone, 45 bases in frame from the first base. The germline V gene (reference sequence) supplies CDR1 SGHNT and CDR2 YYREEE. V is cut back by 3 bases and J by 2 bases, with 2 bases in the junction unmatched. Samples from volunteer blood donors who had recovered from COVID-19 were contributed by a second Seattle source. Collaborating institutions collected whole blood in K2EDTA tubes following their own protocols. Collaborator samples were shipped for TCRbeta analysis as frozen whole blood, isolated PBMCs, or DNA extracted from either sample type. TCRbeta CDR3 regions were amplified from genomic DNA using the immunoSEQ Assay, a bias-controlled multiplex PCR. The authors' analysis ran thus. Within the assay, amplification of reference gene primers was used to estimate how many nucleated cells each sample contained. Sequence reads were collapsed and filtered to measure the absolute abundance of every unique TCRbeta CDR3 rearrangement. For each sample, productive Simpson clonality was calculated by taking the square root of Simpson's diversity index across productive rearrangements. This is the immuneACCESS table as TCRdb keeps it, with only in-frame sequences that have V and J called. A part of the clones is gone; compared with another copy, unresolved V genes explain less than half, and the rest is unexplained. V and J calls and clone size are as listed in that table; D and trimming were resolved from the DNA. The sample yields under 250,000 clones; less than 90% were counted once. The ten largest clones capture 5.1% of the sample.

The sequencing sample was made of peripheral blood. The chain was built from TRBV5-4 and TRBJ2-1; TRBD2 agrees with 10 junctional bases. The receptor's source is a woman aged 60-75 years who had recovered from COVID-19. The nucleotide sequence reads TGTGCCAGCAGCTCAAGCGGGGGGGCCTACAATGAGCAGTTCTTC. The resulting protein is CASSSSGGAYNEQFF.